This T cell receptor (beta chain) is drawn from a study of CD8+ T cells in alopecia areata. The CDR3 covers 12 residues. Losses at the gene ends were 5 bases for V and 7 bases for J; bases not matched to a gene: 4. Looked up from germline, CDR1 is GTSNPN and CDR2 is SVGIG (reference sequence). Sequencing templates came from extracted RNA that was reverse transcribed into cDNA. The repertoire was sequenced with immunoSEQ multiplex PCR; TCRdb's copy has only in-frame clones and lacks some. The table includes hundreds of thousands of clones, roughly 69% detected once. Note on this clone: Its target is not known.

Study-wide results and caveats: An increase in clonality over normal scalp was evident in lesional scalp, especially alopecia totalis/universalis. Relative to mice, TCR sharing across patients was less clear, a difference possibly HLA-related.

Peripheral blood and lesional scalp punch biopsies came from alopecia areata patients. This receptor was identified in a human donor with alopecia areata. The chain couples TRBV30 to TRBJ1-4, with TRBD1 matching 7 bases. The sample in question was CD4+ T cells sorted from blood, obtained at week 0. The CDR3 reads CAWSAGGEKLFF. As DNA, the CDR3 is TGTGCCTGGTCGGCAGGGGGTGAAAAACTGTTTTTT. The whole variable domain, filled in from reference TRBV30 and TRBJ1-4, reads SQTIHQWPATLVQPVGSPLSLECTVEGTSNPNLYWYRQAAGRGLQLLFYSVGIGQISSEVPQNLSASRPQDRQFILSSKKLLLSDSGFYLCAWSAGGEKLFFGSGTQLSVL.